The 9 T cell receptor beta chains given below trace back to one sample, sequenced in a study of blood T cell repertoires in COVID-19. Assay used: immunoSEQ multiplex PCR; TCRdb lists only in-frame clones, some missing. The repertoire includes 150,000 to 160,000 clones, more than 65% of them detected once, and just over 9.5% sits in the top ten. Sequencing was performed on peripheral blood. The receptors originated from a woman in her forties or fifties with acute or convalescent COVID-19.

The chain combines TRBV5-6 with TRBJ1-5; a possible D gene is TRBD1 (6 bases). V was cut by 4 bases and J by 0 bases, with 8 bases left in between. This CDR3 region has 14 residues. Looked up from germline, CDR1 is SGHDT and CDR2 is YYEEEE. The CDR3 is CASSNRDSNQPQHF. In DNA, the CDR3 is TGTGCCAGCAGCAACAGGGATAGCAATCAGCCCCAGCATTTT.

The chain couples TRBV5-8 to TRBJ1-1; TRBD1 agrees at 12 bases. CDR1 SGHTS and CDR2 YDEGEE come from the germline V gene. Unmatched junction bases numbered 3, after V lost 1 base and J lost 8 bases. The CDR3 has 14 residues. CDR3 amino acids: CASSLRDRGPEAFF. DNA for the CDR3: TGTGCCAGCAGCTTGAGGGACAGGGGGCCCGAAGCTTTCTTT. The entire variable domain, with the rest obtained from reference TRBV5-8 and TRBJ1-1, is as follows: EAGVTQSPTHLIKTRGQQATLRCSPISGHTSVYWYQQALGLGLQFLLWYDEGEERNRGNFPPRFSGRQFPNYSSELNVNALELEDSALYLCASSLRDRGPEAFFGQGTRLTVV.

V gene TRBV28 combines with J gene TRBJ2-7; D is unresolved. The length of the CDR3 is 12 residues. Deletions cut 6 bases from V and 6 bases from J, with 12 bases between. CDR1 is MDHEN, CDR2 SYDVKM, per germline. The CDR3 loop reads CASSRTQAEQYF. The CDR3 nucleotides are TGTGCCAGCAGCCGTACCCAGGCCGAGCAGTACTTC.

The chain carries TRBV4-3 and TRBJ1-2; tentative D call: TRBD1 (5 bases). The CDR3 is 14 amino acids. Trimming removed 0 bases from V and 6 bases from J, with 11 bases in between. Germline values: CDR1 LGHNA, CDR2 YSLEER. The CDR3 nucleotides are TGCGCCAGCAGCCAAGATCTGGGGCGGCATGGCTACACCTTC. Its translation: CASSQDLGRHGYTF.

The rearrangement joins TRBV6-6 to TRBJ2-3; 7 bases match TRBD2. Germline V gives CDR1 MNHNY, CDR2 SVGAGI (reference sequence). The CDR3 totals 14 residues. The V gene end was trimmed by 7 bases and the J gene end by 6 bases; junction bases not matched to a gene: 10. The CDR3 loop is CASTLSGTGDTQYF. Written as DNA, the CDR3 is TGTGCCAGCACCCTGAGCGGGACGGGGGATACGCAGTATTTT.

The chain carries TRBV10-2 and TRBJ1-5, with 8 bases identical to TRBD1. The germline V gene encodes CDR1 WSHSY and CDR2 SAAADI. V gave up 7 bases and J gave up 6 bases; unmatched junction bases: 5. CDR3 size: 13 residues. Here the CDR3 DNA reads TGCGCCAGCACCGGACAGGGAGGTCAGCCCCAGCATTTT. Translating gives CASTGQGGQPQHF.

CDR3 loop: CAGEGQANTEAFF. The DNA of the CDR3 is TGTGCCGGTGAGGGACAGGCGAACACTGAAGCTTTCTTT. This chain uses TRBV30 with TRBJ1-1; TRBD1 matches 8 bases. V was pared by 8 bases and J by 1 base, with 6 bases of the junction left unmatched. The CDR3 sequence is 13 residues long. Germline V lookup: CDR1 GTSNPN, CDR2 SVGIG (reference sequence).

The chain combines TRBV24-1 with TRBJ1-1; tentatively, D is TRBD1 (6 bases). This CDR3 has 19 residues. CDR1 is KGHDR, CDR2 SFDVKD, per germline. The V end lost 0 bases, the J end lost 3 bases, and 22 bases lay between the germline ends. The CDR3 region has the DNA TGTGCCACCAGTGATTTGCCGCACCGACCACAGGGAGTTGACACTGAAGCTTTCTTT. Translation gives CATSDLPHRPQGVDTEAFF.

The chain employs TRBV6-5 and TRBJ1-6, with D tentatively TRBD1 (6 bases). Germline V gene sequence: CDR1 MNHEY, CDR2 SVGAGI. The CDR3 has 15 amino acids. Between the trimmed V and J ends, which lost 6 bases and 7 bases, there was a span of 16 bases. CDR3 coding DNA: TGTGCCAGCAGATGGACAGATCAAAACAATTCACCCCTCCACTTT. Encoded protein: CASRWTDQNNSPLHF.